This T cell receptor beta chain was sequenced during a study of cytomegalovirus exposure and HLA in healthy donors. Regarding the study as a whole: Several of the most significant clusters appeared linked to common viral pathogens, based on a later analysis. Whilst most TCR sequences proved rare, a subset of public TCRs occurred across many donors. Association of a missense DCLRE1C variant with TCR beta V- and J-gene trimming was reported in a later analysis.

In germline, CDR1 is SGHRS, CDR2 YFSETQ. The V and J ends lost 5 bases and 2 bases respectively, with 10 bases between them. There are 13 residues in the CDR3. Notes on this clone: Its matching antigen is unknown.

The PCR used 60 Vbeta and 13 Jbeta primers. Libraries were prepared by immunoSEQ multiplex PCR; TCRdb keeps only in-frame clonotypes and omits some of them. The table lists 200,000 to 250,000 clones, roughly 84% of them singletons. This clonotype was sampled from a boy younger than 10 in good health and CMV-seronegative. Sequenced sample: PBMCs. This sequence joins TRBV5-1 and TRBJ1-1, with D perhaps TRBD1 (6 bases). CDR3 sequence (DNA): TGCGCCAGCAGTCCGACAGGAAACACTGAAGCTTTCTTT. Its translation is CASSPTGNTEAFF.